The following is a T cell receptor (beta chain) sequence with its context. Its target is unknown. Trimming cost V 3 bases and J 6 bases; bases outside gene matches: 8. The CDR3 is made up of 14 amino acids. Per germline, CDR1 SGHVS and CDR2 FQNEAQ. It was CD45RO-negative cells, positively selected for CCR7, that made up naive CD8 cells, with terminally differentiated effector memory CD45RA+ cells excluded. This specimen comes from a study of shared clonotypes between healthy human individuals. The table came from immunoSEQ multiplex PCR; TCRdb's copy has only in-frame clones and leaves some out. Of roughly 650,000 clones listed, 95% to 97% are singletons. Study results and caveats: Larger estimated richness was generally recorded for naive subsets relative to memory subsets.

The gene calls are TRBV7-8 and TRBJ2-7, with TRBD1 matching over 7 bases. This TCR was sampled from a woman in her thirties in good health. What was sequenced was naive CD8+ T cells sorted from blood. The CDR3 nucleotides read TGTGCCAGCAGCTTTCCGGGACAGCGTGGCGAGCAGTACTTC. Residues: CASSFPGQRGEQYF.